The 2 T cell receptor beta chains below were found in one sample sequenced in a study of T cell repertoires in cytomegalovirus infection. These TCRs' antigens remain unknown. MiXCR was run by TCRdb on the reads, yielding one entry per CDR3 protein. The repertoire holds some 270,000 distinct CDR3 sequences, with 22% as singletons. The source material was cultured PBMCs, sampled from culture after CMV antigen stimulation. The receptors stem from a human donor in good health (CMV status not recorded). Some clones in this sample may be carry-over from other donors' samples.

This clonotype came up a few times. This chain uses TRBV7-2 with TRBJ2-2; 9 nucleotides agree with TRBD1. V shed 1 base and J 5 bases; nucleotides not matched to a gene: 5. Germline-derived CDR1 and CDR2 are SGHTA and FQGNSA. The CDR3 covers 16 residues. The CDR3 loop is CASSLVGQGITGELFF. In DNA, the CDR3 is TGTGCCAGCAGCTTAGTCGGACAGGGGATAACCGGGGAGCTGTTTTTT.

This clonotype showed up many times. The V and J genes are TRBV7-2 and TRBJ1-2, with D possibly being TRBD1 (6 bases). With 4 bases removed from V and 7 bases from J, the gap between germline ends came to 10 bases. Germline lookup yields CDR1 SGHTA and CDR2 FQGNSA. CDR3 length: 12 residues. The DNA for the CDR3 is TGTGCCAGCAGCTCCAACAGGGTTGGCTACACCTTC. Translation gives CASSSNRVGYTF.